This T cell receptor (beta chain) was observed in a study of T cell responses to AZD1222 COVID-19 vaccine. Study-level points and caveats: Donor demographics were predominantly white British with a female majority; clonal diversity may be underestimated.

CDR3 length: 16 residues. The germline V and J ends were trimmed by 5 bases and 4 bases, with 21 bases remaining between them. Germline CDR1 PRHDT, CDR2 FYEKMQ (reference sequence). Method: immunoSEQ multiplex PCR; TCRdb's copy keeps in-frame clones and lacks some. The sample consists of some 170,000 clones, approximately 90% of them appearing once. This clone was found once. Its matching antigen is unknown. This specimen was peripheral blood, taken 28 days after the second dose of the MenACWY control vaccine. The TCR originated in an adult who received the MenACWY meningococcal vaccine as a control. The rearrangement links TRBV13 to TRBJ2-7; D not resolved. This CDR3 reads CASSPRFESGPYEQYF. The CDR3 nucleotides read TGTGCCAGCAGCCCACGATTCGAATCCGGTCCGTACGAGCAGTACTTC.